The T cell receptor (beta chain) described here comes from a study of blood T cells in healthy people across ages. Together with a sample-barcoded 5' primer, a J-beta primer mix was included in a second PCR lasting roughly 6 to 12 cycles. Sequencing recovered at least 2.5 million CDR3-containing paired-end reads from each sample. TCRdb ran MiXCR on the 5' RACE reads and lists one entry per CDR3 protein. This sample has some 1.4 million distinct CDR3 sequences; roughly 40% occur once, and the top ten carry under 8%. This clonotype showed up just a few times. CDR1 is MNHNY, CDR2 SVGAGI, per germline (reference sequence). V shed 2 bases and J shed 9 bases, with 2 bases lying between them. The CDR3 has 10 amino acids.

The J gene is TRBJ2-1, the V gene TRBV6-6; the D is unclear. This clonotype was obtained from a woman aged 18-29 years in good health. Specimen: blood. The CDR3 loop reads CASSYGEQFF. For the CDR3, the DNA is TGTGCCAGCAGTTACGGTGAGCAGTTCTTC.